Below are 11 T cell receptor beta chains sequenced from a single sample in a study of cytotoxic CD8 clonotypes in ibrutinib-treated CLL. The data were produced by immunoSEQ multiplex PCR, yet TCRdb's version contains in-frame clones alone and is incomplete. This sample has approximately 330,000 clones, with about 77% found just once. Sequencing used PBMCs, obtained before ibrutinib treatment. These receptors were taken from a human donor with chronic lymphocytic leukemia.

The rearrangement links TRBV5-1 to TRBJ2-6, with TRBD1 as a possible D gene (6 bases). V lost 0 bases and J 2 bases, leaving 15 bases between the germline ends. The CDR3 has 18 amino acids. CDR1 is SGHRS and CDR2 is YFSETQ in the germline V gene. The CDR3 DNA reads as TGCGCCAGCAGCTTGGTAGGGGGACGACGGACTGGGGCCAACGTCCTGACTTTC. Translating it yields CASSLVGGRRTGANVLTF.

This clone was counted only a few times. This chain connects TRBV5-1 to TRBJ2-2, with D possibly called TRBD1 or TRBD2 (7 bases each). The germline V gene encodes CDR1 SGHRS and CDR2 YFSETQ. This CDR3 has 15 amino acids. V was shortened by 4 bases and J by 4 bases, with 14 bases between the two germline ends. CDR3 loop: CASSLGGGSTGELFF. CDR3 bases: TGCGCCAGCAGCCTAGGGGGCGGGAGCACCGGGGAGCTGTTTTTT. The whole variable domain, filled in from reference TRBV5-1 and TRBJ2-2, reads KAGVTQTPRYLIKTRGQQVTLSCSPISGHRSVSWYQQTPGQGLQFLFEYFSETQRNKGNFPGRFSGRQFSNSRSEMNVSTLELGDSALYLCASSLGGGSTGELFFGEGSRLTVL.

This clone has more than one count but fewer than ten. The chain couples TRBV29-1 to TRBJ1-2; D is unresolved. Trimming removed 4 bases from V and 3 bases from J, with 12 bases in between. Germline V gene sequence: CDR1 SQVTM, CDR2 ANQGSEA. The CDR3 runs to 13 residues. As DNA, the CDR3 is TGCAGCGTTGCCTATGGCCAAGACTATGGCTACACCTTC. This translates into CSVAYGQDYGYTF.

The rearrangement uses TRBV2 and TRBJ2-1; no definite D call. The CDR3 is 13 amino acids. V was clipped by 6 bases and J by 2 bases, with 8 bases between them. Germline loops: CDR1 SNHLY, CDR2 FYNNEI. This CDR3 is CASRLNPYNEQFF. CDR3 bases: TGTGCCAGCAGGCTGAACCCCTACAATGAGCAGTTCTTC.

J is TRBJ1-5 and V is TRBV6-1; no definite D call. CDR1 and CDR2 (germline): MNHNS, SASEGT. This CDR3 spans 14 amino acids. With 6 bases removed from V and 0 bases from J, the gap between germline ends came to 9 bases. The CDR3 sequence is CASSQSYSNQPQHF. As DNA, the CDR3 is TGTGCCAGCAGCCAGAGTTATAGCAATCAGCCCCAGCATTTT.

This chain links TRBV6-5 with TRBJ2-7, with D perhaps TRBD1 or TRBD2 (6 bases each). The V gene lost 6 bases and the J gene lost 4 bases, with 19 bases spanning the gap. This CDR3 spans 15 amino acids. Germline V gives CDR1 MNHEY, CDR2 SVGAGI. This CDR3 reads CASSRPQWGAYEQYF. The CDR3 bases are TGTGCCAGCAGCCGGCCACAGTGGGGGGCATACGAGCAGTACTTC.

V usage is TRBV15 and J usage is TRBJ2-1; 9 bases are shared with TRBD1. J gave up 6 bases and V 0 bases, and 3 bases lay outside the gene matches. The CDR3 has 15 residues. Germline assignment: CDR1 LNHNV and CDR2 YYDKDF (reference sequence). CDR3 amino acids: CATSRDRTGANEQFF. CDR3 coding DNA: TGTGCCACCAGCAGAGATAGGACAGGGGCCAATGAGCAGTTCTTC.

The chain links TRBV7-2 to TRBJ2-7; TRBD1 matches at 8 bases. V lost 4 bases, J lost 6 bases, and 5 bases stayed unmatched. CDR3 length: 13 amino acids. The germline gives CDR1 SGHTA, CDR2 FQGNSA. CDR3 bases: TGTGCCAGCAGCTCGCGACAGGGGCTCGAGCAGTACTTC. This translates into CASSSRQGLEQYF.

CDR3 residues: CASSQAGSGRAGEQFF. The CDR3 DNA is TGCGCCAGCAGCCAAGCCGGTAGCGGCCGAGCAGGTGAGCAGTTCTTC. V gene TRBV4-1 combines with J gene TRBJ2-1; D may be TRBD2 (6 bases). The CDR3 is 16 residues long. CDR1 and CDR2 from the germline V gene are MGHRA and YSYEKL. V was cut by 1 base and J by 9 bases, with 19 bases left in between.

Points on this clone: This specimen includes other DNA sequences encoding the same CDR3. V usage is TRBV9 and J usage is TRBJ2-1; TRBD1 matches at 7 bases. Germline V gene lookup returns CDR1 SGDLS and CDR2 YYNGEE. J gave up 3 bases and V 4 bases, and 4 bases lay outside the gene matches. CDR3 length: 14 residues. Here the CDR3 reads CASSPRTGYNEQFF. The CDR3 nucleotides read TGTGCCAGCAGCCCCCGGACAGGCTACAATGAGCAGTTCTTC.

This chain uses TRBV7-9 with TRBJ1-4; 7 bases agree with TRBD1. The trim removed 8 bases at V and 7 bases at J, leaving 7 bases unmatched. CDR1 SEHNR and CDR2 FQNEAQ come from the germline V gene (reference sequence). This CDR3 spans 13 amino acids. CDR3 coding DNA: TGTGCCAGCGGAGGGGGCCGTGTTGAAAAACTGTTTTTT. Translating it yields CASGGGRVEKLFF.